These 19 T cell receptor beta chains originate from one sample sequenced in a study of T-cell memory formation after mild COVID-19. TCRdb passed the 5' RACE reads through MiXCR, listing each CDR3 protein once. The table lists 250,000 to 350,000 distinct CDR3 sequences, 15% to 20% of them singletons. The sample consisted of PBMCs or a T cell subset sorted from them (not recorded which). The receptors originated from a young man who had mild COVID-19 (a few samples of this study predate the infection). Cell type and time point are not known.

This clonotype has only a few counts. J is TRBJ2-3 and V is TRBV24-1; tentative D call: TRBD1 (6 bases). CDR1 is KGHDR, CDR2 SFDVKD, per germline. Trimming stripped 9 bases from V and 0 bases from J, with 18 bases between. The CDR3 loop spans 16 amino acids. CDR3 DNA: TGTGCCACCGGGACAACTGATTCTCCTAGCACAGATACGCAGTATTTT. Its translation: CATGTTDSPSTDTQYF.

In this sample, this clonotype turned up many times. V is TRBV7-6 and J is TRBJ2-1; D is ambiguous. The CDR3 extends over 13 amino acids. Germline lookup yields CDR1 SGHVS and CDR2 FNYEAQ. Trimming shortened V by 1 base and J by 7 bases, and 8 bases separated the two germline ends. The CDR3 coding sequence is TGTGCCAGCAGCTTAGGGCAGCAGAATGAGCAGTTCTTC. The encoded protein is CASSLGQQNEQFF.

The chain couples TRBV5-1 to TRBJ2-1; tentatively, D is TRBD1 (9 bases). The CDR3 is 16 residues long. CDR1 is SGHRS and CDR2 is YFSETQ in the germline V gene. V gave up 4 bases and J gave up 10 bases, with 24 bases separating them. CDR3 region: CASSIGGGQGVREQFF. The CDR3 coding sequence is TGCGCCAGCAGCATCGGGGGGGGACAGGGTGTTCGGGAGCAGTTCTTC.

This clonotype has a handful of counts. This chain joins TRBV6-2 or TRBV6-3 and TRBJ2-2; D might be TRBD2 (5 bases). The CDR3 totals 15 residues. The V end was cut by 7 bases, the J end by 4 bases, with 16 bases between. From germline, CDR1 is MNHEY and CDR2 SVGEGT. The chain's CDR3 is CASKVGGRLTGELFF. The CDR3 DNA is TGTGCCAGCAAAGTAGGAGGCCGACTCACCGGGGAGCTGTTTTTT.

In its sample, this clonotype was seen many times. The V gene is TRBV5-1, the J gene TRBJ2-4; D possibly corresponds to TRBD2 (5 bases). The CDR3 runs to 14 residues. CDR1 is SGHRS and CDR2 is YFSETQ in the germline V gene. Trimming removed 0 bases at V and 6 bases at J, with 10 bases between. The CDR3 sequence: CASSLGGEGNIQYF. Here the CDR3 DNA reads TGCGCCAGCAGCTTGGGGGGAGAGGGAAACATTCAGTACTTC.

The sample holds a few counts of this clonotype. The chain employs TRBV29-1 and TRBJ2-1; 7 bases are shared with TRBD2. CDR1 is SQVTM and CDR2 is ANQGSEA in the germline V gene. The CDR3 has 15 residues. With 5 bases clipped from V and 1 base from J, the junction kept 8 bases outside the gene matches. In DNA, the CDR3 is TGCAGCGTTCAGGGAGGGCTACGATCCTACAATGAGCAGTTCTTC. It codes for CSVQGGLRSYNEQFF.

This chain uses TRBV9 with TRBJ2-3; 13 bases match TRBD2. CDR1 and CDR2 from the germline V gene are SGDLS and YYNGEE. The CDR3 has 17 amino acids. V lost 3 bases, J lost 6 bases, and 10 bases stayed unmatched. This CDR3 reads CASSAIKTSGGLDTQYF. The DNA of the CDR3 is TGTGCCAGCAGCGCCATTAAGACTAGCGGGGGGCTCGATACGCAGTATTTT.

The chain combines TRBV10-3 with TRBJ2-1; 9 bases are a match to TRBD1. CDR3 length: 15 residues. CDR1 and CDR2 (germline): ENHRY, SYGVKD. V gave up 0 bases and J gave up 7 bases; unmatched junction bases: 4. Here the CDR3 reads CAISESGQGRNEQFF. CDR3 in DNA: TGTGCCATCAGTGAGTCGGGACAGGGTCGGAATGAGCAGTTCTTC.

This rearrangement joins TRBV4-1 to TRBJ2-5, with no clear D. This CDR3 contains 11 residues. V lost 4 bases and J 5 bases, leaving 5 bases between the germline ends. The germline CDR1 and CDR2 sequences are MGHRA and YSYEKL. CDR3 coding DNA: TGCGCCAGCAGCCGAGACGAGACCCAGTACTTC. Translation gives CASSRDETQYF.

This chain links TRBV4-3 with TRBJ1-2, with D possibly matching TRBD1 (6 bases). Germline CDR1 LGHNA, CDR2 YSLEER. Trimming removed 0 bases at V and 8 bases at J, with 16 bases between. This CDR3 spans 15 amino acids. CDR3 DNA sequence: TGCGCCAGCAGCCAAGAGCGGGGGCCCTATTTCGGCTACACCTTC. Residues: CASSQERGPYFGYTF.

The rearrangement uses TRBV27 and TRBJ2-7, with D possibly matching TRBD1 (6 bases). Germline lookup yields CDR1 MNHEY and CDR2 SMNVEV (reference sequence). The V and J ends lost 5 bases and 2 bases respectively, with 13 bases between them. The CDR3 totals 14 residues. CDR3 in DNA: TGTGCCAGCAGTCAGGGACATGGGACCTACGAGCAGTACGTC. It codes for CASSQGHGTYEQYV.

The rearrangement uses TRBV20-1 and TRBJ1-1; the D is unclear. Germline V gene data show CDR1 as DFQATT and CDR2 as SNEGSKA (reference sequence). The CDR3 extends over 16 amino acids. Trimming took off 0 bases at V and 7 bases at J, with 21 bases between the two ends. This chain's CDR3 is CSARDRLEGLTGEAFF. In DNA form, the CDR3 reads TGCAGTGCTAGAGATAGGTTGGAGGGTCTGACGGGTGAAGCTTTCTTT.

This clonotype was recorded at least ten times. V and J are TRBV11-1 and TRBJ2-1, with D unclear. Trimming cost V 3 bases and J 3 bases, with 9 bases left between them. CDR1 is SGHAT and CDR2 is FQDESV in the germline V gene (reference sequence). This CDR3 region has 14 residues. In DNA, the CDR3 is TGTGCCAGCAGCTTTAGAGGAAACTACAATGAGCAGTTCTTC. Its protein product is CASSFRGNYNEQFF.

The V call is TRBV20-1, the J call TRBJ1-1, with D possibly being TRBD1 (5 bases). This CDR3 is built from 12 residues. Trimming left V 4 bases short and J 4 bases short, with 10 bases between. From germline, CDR1 is DFQATT and CDR2 SNEGSKA (reference sequence). The CDR3 sequence: CSAKLGGTEAFF. As DNA, the CDR3 is TGCAGTGCTAAACTCGGGGGCACTGAAGCTTTCTTT.

The chain couples TRBV5-1 to TRBJ1-1; D is unclear. V lost 5 bases to trimming and J lost 0 bases, with 8 bases between them. This CDR3 is built from 13 residues. CDR1 is SGHRS and CDR2 is YFSETQ in the germline V gene. The CDR3 here is CASSQDLNTEAFF. The CDR3 region has the DNA TGCGCCAGCAGTCAGGACCTGAACACTGAAGCTTTCTTT.

This chain uses TRBV27 with TRBJ1-1; the match to TRBD1 covers 9 bases. CDR3 length: 15 amino acids. The V gene's germline CDR1 is MNHEY and CDR2 SMNVEV (reference sequence). With 5 bases clipped from V and 6 bases from J, the junction kept 10 bases outside the gene matches. CDR3 DNA: TGTGCCAGCAGTAGCGCCGGGACAGGGTATCCTGAAGCTTTCTTT. Its protein product is CASSSAGTGYPEAFF.

This clonotype occurred a few times. The chain carries TRBV6-5 and TRBJ1-5; D might be TRBD1 (5 bases). Per the germline V gene, CDR1 is MNHEY and CDR2 is SVGAGI. The CDR3 has 14 amino acids. V shed 5 bases and J shed 1 base, with 9 bases lying between them. CDR3 loop: CASSTGSSNQPQHF. In nucleotides, the CDR3 is TGTGCCAGCAGTACAGGTTCAAGCAATCAGCCCCAGCATTTT.

The chain recombines TRBV5-1 with TRBJ2-1; 8 bases agree with TRBD1. The germline CDR1 and CDR2 sequences are SGHRS and YFSETQ. The CDR3 contains 15 residues. Trimming removed 0 bases from V and 8 bases from J; junction bases left unmatched: 7. Here the CDR3 reads CASSLGQGPGDEQFF. The CDR3 bases are TGCGCCAGCAGCTTGGGACAGGGGCCAGGGGATGAGCAGTTCTTC.

This clonotype was counted many times. This chain uses TRBV12-3 or TRBV12-4 with TRBJ1-6; a weak D match, TRBD1 (6 bases). The germline V and J ends were trimmed by 5 bases and 13 bases, with 18 bases remaining between them. The CDR3 loop spans 14 amino acids. As DNA, the CDR3 is TGTGCCAGCAGTGCGGCTGGGGGCGCGGGTCCCCTCCACTTT. This translates into CASSAAGGAGPLHF.